This TCR beta chain was obtained from a study of cytomegalovirus exposure and HLA in healthy donors. Both 60 Vbeta primers and 13 Jbeta primers went into the PCR. Sequencing was performed with immunoSEQ multiplex PCR; in TCRdb, only in-frame clones are kept and a portion is missing. This specimen shows about 170,000 clones; the ten leading clones hold 0.79%. The junction had 6 bases not matched to a gene; V was cut back by 8 bases and J by 0 bases. The V gene's germline CDR1 is LNHDA and CDR2 SQIVND (reference sequence). The CDR3 contains 15 residues. Turning to this clone: Its target is unknown.

Regarding the study as a whole: Overall, some 160 TCR beta chains were annotated as cytomegalovirus-associated.

This receptor was taken from a woman aged 18-29 years in good health and CMV-seropositive. What was sequenced was PBMCs. V is TRBV19 and J is TRBJ2-1, with 8 positions matching TRBD2. CDR3: CASAGGGSSYNEQFF. The CDR3 bases are TGTGCCAGTGCGGGAGGCGGGAGCTCCTACAATGAGCAGTTCTTC.